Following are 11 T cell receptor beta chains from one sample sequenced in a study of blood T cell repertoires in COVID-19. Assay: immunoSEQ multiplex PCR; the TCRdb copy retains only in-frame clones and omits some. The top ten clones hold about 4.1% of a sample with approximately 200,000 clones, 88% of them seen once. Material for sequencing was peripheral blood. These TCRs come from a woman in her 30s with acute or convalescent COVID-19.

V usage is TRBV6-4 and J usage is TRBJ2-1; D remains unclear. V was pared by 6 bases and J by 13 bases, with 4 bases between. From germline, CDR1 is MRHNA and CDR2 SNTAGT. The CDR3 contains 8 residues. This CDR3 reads CASSQQFF. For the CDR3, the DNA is TGTGCCAGCAGCCAACAGTTCTTC.

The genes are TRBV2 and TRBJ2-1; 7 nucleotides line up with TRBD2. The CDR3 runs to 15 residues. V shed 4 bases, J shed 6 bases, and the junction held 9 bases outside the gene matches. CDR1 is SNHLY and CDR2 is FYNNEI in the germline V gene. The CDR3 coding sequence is TGTGCCAGCAGTGGCCGGGGGGAGAGAACCAATGAGCAGTTCTTC. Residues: CASSGRGERTNEQFF.

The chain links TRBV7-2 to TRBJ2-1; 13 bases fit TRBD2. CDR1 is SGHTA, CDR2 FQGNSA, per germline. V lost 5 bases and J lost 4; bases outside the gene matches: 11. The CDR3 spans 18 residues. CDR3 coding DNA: TGTGCCAGCAGCCCAAGTATAGGGACTAGCGGGATGTACAATGAGCAGTTCTTC. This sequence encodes CASSPSIGTSGMYNEQFF.

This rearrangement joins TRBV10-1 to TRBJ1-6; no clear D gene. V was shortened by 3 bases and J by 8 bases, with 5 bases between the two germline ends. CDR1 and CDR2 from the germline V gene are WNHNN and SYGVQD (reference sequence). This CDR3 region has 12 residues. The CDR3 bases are TGCGCCAGCAGTGATCGGGATTCACCCCTCCACTTT. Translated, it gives CASSDRDSPLHF.

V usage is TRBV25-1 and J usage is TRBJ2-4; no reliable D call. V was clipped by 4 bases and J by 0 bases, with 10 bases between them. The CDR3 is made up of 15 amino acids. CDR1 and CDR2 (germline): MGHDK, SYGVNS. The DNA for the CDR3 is TGTGCCAGCAGTGGTACACAGCTAGCCAAAAACATTCAGTACTTC. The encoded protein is CASSGTQLAKNIQYF.

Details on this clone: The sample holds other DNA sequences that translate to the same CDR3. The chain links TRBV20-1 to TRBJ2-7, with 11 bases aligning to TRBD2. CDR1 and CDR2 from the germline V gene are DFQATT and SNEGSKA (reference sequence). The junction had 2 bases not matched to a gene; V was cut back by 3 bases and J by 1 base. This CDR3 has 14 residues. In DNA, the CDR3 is TGCAGTGCTAGTCGGACTAGCGGGTCCTACGAGCAGTACTTC. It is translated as CSASRTSGSYEQYF.

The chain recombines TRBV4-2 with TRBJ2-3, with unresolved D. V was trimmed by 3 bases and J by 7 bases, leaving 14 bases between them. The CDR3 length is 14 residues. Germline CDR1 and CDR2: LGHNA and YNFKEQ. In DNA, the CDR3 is TGTGCCAGCAGCCAGGCTTTAGACACTTATACGCAGTATTTT. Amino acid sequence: CASSQALDTYTQYF.

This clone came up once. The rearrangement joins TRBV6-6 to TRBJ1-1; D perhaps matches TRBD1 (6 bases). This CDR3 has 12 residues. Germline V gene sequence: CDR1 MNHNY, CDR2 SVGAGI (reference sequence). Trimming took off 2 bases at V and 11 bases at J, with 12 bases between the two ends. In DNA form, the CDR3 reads TGTGCCAGCAGTTACAAAACAGGGACCGCTTTCTTT. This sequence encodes CASSYKTGTAFF.

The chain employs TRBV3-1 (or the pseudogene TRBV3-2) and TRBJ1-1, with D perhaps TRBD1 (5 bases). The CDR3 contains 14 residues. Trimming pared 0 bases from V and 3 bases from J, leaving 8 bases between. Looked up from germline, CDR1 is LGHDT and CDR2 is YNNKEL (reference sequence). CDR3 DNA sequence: TGTGCCAGCAGCCAAGATCACAGGTACACTGAAGCTTTCTTT. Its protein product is CASSQDHRYTEAFF.

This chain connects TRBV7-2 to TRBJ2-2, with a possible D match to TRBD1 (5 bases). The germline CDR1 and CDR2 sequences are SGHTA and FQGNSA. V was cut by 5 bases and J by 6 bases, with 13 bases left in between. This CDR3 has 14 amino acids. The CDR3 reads CASSPSRAAGELFF. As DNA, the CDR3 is TGTGCCAGCAGCCCCAGCAGGGCGGCCGGGGAGCTGTTTTTT. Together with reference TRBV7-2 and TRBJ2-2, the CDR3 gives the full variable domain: GAGVSQSPSNKVTEKGKDVELRCDPISGHTALYWYRQSLGQGLEFLIYFQGNSAPDKSGLPSDRFSAERTGGSVSTLTIQRTQQEDSAVYLCASSPSRAAGELFFGEGSRLTVL.

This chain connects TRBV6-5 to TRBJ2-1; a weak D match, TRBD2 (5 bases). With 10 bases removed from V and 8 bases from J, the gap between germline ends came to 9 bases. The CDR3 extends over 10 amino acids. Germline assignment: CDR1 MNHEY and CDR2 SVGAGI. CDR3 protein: CATGVYEQFF. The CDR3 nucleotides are TGTGCCACCGGGGTGTATGAGCAGTTCTTC.